This TCR beta chain appears in the sequencing data of a study of cytomegalovirus exposure and HLA in healthy donors. About the research overall: About 180 million T cells yielded some 100 million unique TCR beta sequences, as an earlier analysis found.

Deletions cut 0 bases from V and 10 bases from J, with 11 bases between. Germline V gives CDR1 SGDLS, CDR2 YYNGEE. The CDR3 has 13 amino acids. With 60 Vbeta and 13 Jbeta primers, the PCR was carried out. Profiled with immunoSEQ multiplex PCR; TCRdb holds only in-frame clones, not every one. This repertoire includes under 200,000 clones. The clonotype was recovered from a woman aged 18-35 years in good health and CMV-seropositive. Sequences were obtained from PBMCs. The chain couples TRBV9 to TRBJ2-1, with a possible D match to TRBD1 (6 bases). This CDR3 reads CASSVASRGEQFF. CDR3 DNA sequence: TGTGCCAGCAGCGTAGCAAGCAGGGGAGAGCAGTTCTTC. Full variable domain (outside the CDR3, taken from reference TRBV9 and TRBJ2-1): DSGVTQTPKHLITATGQRVTLRCSPRSGDLSVYWYQQSLDQGLQFLIQYYNGEERAKGNILERFSAQQFPDLHSELNLSSLELGDSALYFCASSVASRGEQFFGPGTRLTVL.